Listed here are 23 T cell receptor beta chains from one sample, sequenced in a study of graft-versus-host responses after intestinal transplantation. Sequencing was performed with immunoSEQ multiplex PCR; in TCRdb, only in-frame clones are kept and a portion is missing. Of roughly 77,000 clones in the sample, approximately 88% were seen once. These receptors lack a known antigen. Source: unstimulated CD8+ T cells sorted from spleen or lymph node cells, taken before intestinal transplant. Every receptor here comes from a human donor who received an intestinal transplant.

This rearrangement joins TRBV6-5 to TRBJ1-2; no firm D call. The CDR3 runs 13 residues. CDR1 MNHEY and CDR2 SVGAGI come from the germline V gene. Trimming stripped 7 bases from V and 4 bases from J, with 13 bases between. This CDR3 is CASIQQNSYGYTF. CDR3 DNA: TGTGCCAGCATACAGCAAAACTCCTATGGCTACACCTTC.

This clone appeared a single time. The V and J genes are TRBV6-5 and TRBJ2-3; 7 positions match TRBD2. The germline gives CDR1 MNHEY, CDR2 SVGAGI. The CDR3 runs 16 residues. Trimming removed 2 bases from V and 1 base from J; junction bases left unmatched: 6. The CDR3 nucleotides are TGTGCCAGCAGTTACCCTGCGACTAGCTGCACAGATACGCAGTATTTT. It translates to CASSYPATSCTDTQYF.

The chain has TRBV28 and TRBJ1-4; the match to TRBD1 covers 8 bases. CDR1 is MDHEN and CDR2 is SYDVKM in the germline V gene. J gave up 8 bases and V 6 bases, and 11 bases lay outside the gene matches. This CDR3 region has 15 residues. The CDR3 nucleotides read TGTGCCAGCAGGGGAGGACAGGGTCGAGAGGAAAAACTGTTTTTT. Translated, it gives CASRGGQGREEKLFF.

The J gene is TRBJ1-3, the V gene TRBV5-5, with TRBD1 matching 8 bases. The germline gives CDR1 SGHKS, CDR2 YYEKEE (reference sequence). J lost 14 bases, V lost 5 bases, and 15 bases had no gene match. The CDR3 runs 14 residues. This CDR3 is CASSSTNRDRLLYF. The CDR3 DNA follows: TGTGCCAGCAGTTCTACAAACCGGGACAGGCTCTTATATTTT.

The chain recombines TRBV11-2 with TRBJ2-1; 8 bases agree with TRBD2. Germline assignment: CDR1 SGHAT and CDR2 FQNNGV. The J segment lost 3 bases and the V segment lost 2 bases, leaving 6 bases of the junction unmatched. CDR3 length: 16 amino acids. The CDR3 bases are TGTGCCAGCAGCTTACTGCGGGGGGATTACTACAATGAGCAGTTCTTC. Translated, it gives CASSLLRGDYYNEQFF.

J is TRBJ2-1 and V is TRBV18; 9 nucleotides align to TRBD2. Germline V lookup: CDR1 KGHSH, CDR2 LQKENI. V lost 2 bases to trimming and J lost 6 bases; unmatched junction nucleotides: 2. This CDR3 contains 14 residues. CDR3 sequence (DNA): TGTGCCAGCTCACCAGCGGGGGGGATCAATGAGCAGTTCTTC. The encoded protein is CASSPAGGINEQFF.

V is TRBV2 and J is TRBJ1-1, with D maybe TRBD1 (6 bases). The CDR3 covers 14 residues. Per the germline V gene, CDR1 is SNHLY and CDR2 is FYNNEI. Trimming took off 6 bases at V and 0 bases at J, with 11 bases between the two ends. CDR3 region: CASSPRTVNTEAFF. CDR3 bases: TGTGCCAGCAGCCCCAGGACAGTGAACACTGAAGCTTTCTTT. The variable domain in full, completed from reference TRBV2 and TRBJ1-1, reads EPEVTQTPSHQVTQMGQEVILRCVPISNHLYFYWYRQILGQKVEFLVSFYNNEISEKSEIFDDQFSVERPDGSNFTLKIRSTKLEDSAMYFCASSPRTVNTEAFFGQGTRLTVV.

The table lists this clone with a count of one. CDR3 coding DNA: TGTGCCAGCAGTGAAGCGCTGGAGGGTTATCAGCCCCAGCATTTT. This translates into CASSEALEGYQPQHF. The chain employs TRBV6-1 and TRBJ1-5, with unresolved D. Germline V gene data show CDR1 as MNHNS and CDR2 as SASEGT. The CDR3 is 15 amino acids. Between the trimmed V and J ends, which lost 0 bases and 5 bases, there was a span of 11 bases.

This clone was observed once. The chain links TRBV21-1 to TRBJ2-1; the D segment call TRBD1 is taken from the table without a DNA check. TRBV21-1 is recorded as a pseudogene. This CDR3 region has 16 residues. The CDR3: CASSNPSGQGRNEQFF. CDR3 bases: TGTGCCAGCAGCAACCCTTCGGGACAGGGTAGGAATGAGCAGTTCTTC.

The chain joins TRBV6-6 to TRBJ2-1; the D is unclear. The V and J ends lost 0 bases and 9 bases respectively, with 6 bases between them. The CDR3 consists of 12 residues. CDR1 MNHNY and CDR2 SVGAGI come from the germline V gene (reference sequence). This CDR3 is CASSYSTPEQFF. The CDR3 region has the DNA TGTGCCAGCAGTTACTCGACACCTGAGCAGTTCTTC.

This rearrangement joins TRBV4-1 to TRBJ2-3, with TRBD2 identical over 11 bases. This CDR3 has 19 residues. The germline V gene has CDR1 MGHRA and CDR2 YSYEKL. V trimming: 1 base; J trimming: 2 bases; junction bases outside the gene matches: 11. The CDR3 DNA reads as TGCGCCAGCAGCCAAGTACTAGCGGGAGAGGGGTGGTACACAGATACGCAGTATTTT. Amino acids: CASSQVLAGEGWYTDTQYF.

V is TRBV10-3 and J is TRBJ2-7; 7 bases are shared with TRBD1. The CDR3 contains 16 residues. From germline, CDR1 is ENHRY and CDR2 SYGVKD. With 4 bases clipped from V and 6 bases from J, the junction kept 15 bases outside the gene matches. CDR3 sequence reads: CAISGVEGARFAEQYF. The CDR3 DNA follows: TGTGCCATCAGTGGGGTAGAGGGGGCCCGCTTCGCCGAGCAGTACTTC.

The chain uses TRBV2 and TRBJ2-7; D is unresolved. Germline assignment: CDR1 SNHLY and CDR2 FYNNEI. Trimming removed 6 bases at V and 3 bases at J, with 9 bases between. The CDR3 totals 12 residues. CDR3 in amino acids: CASRAIFYEQYF. The CDR3 coding sequence is TGTGCCAGCAGGGCCATTTTCTACGAGCAGTACTTC.

This sequence joins TRBV4-1 and TRBJ2-3; D not resolved. Germline CDR1 MGHRA, CDR2 YSYEKL. The CDR3 has 12 residues. Between the trimmed V and J ends, which lost 1 base and 4 bases, there was a span of 3 bases. This CDR3 is CASSQGADTQYF. CDR3 in DNA: TGCGCCAGCAGCCAAGGAGCAGATACGCAGTATTTT.

V gene TRBV28 combines with J gene TRBJ2-1; TRBD2 matches at 8 bases. The germline gives CDR1 MDHEN, CDR2 SYDVKM. The CDR3 consists of 15 residues. Trimming cost V 5 bases and J 0 bases; bases outside gene matches: 3. The CDR3 spells CASSGSGGSYNEQFF. In DNA form, the CDR3 reads TGTGCCAGCAGTGGAAGCGGGGGCTCCTACAATGAGCAGTTCTTC.

The chain combines TRBV6-5 with TRBJ1-1, with TRBD1 matching 8 bases. Germline-derived CDR1 and CDR2 are MNHEY and SVGAGI. This CDR3 spans 14 amino acids. Losses at the gene ends were 4 bases for V and 7 bases for J; bases not matched to a gene: 8. CDR3 nucleotide sequence: TGTGCCAGCAGTTTCTCAACAGGGGGAATTGAAGCTTTCTTT. Translating gives CASSFSTGGIEAFF.

The V call is TRBV7-2, the J call TRBJ1-2; TRBD1 agrees at 11 bases. This CDR3 has 14 amino acids. V trimming: 7 bases; J trimming: 3 bases; junction bases outside the gene matches: 4. Germline loops: CDR1 SGHTA, CDR2 FQGNSA. CDR3 sequence (DNA): TGTGCCAGCAAGGGACAGGGGGGGGACTATGGCTACACCTTC. This sequence encodes CASKGQGGDYGYTF.

The chain links TRBV4-1 to TRBJ1-4, with TRBD1 identical over 10 bases. Trimming removed 4 bases from V and 7 bases from J; junction bases left unmatched: 3. The CDR3 extends over 14 amino acids. The germline V gene has CDR1 MGHRA and CDR2 YSYEKL. CDR3 protein: CASSPGQGFEKLFF. CDR3 sequence (DNA): TGCGCCAGCAGCCCGGGACAGGGGTTTGAAAAACTGTTTTTT.

The chain employs TRBV4-1 and TRBJ2-1, with 10 positions matching TRBD2. With 4 bases clipped from V and 2 bases from J, the junction kept 8 bases outside the gene matches. Per the germline V gene, CDR1 is MGHRA and CDR2 is YSYEKL. The CDR3 extends over 17 amino acids. CDR3 region: CASSRYSGRTPYNEQFF. CDR3 nucleotide sequence: TGCGCCAGCAGCCGTTATAGCGGGAGGACTCCCTACAATGAGCAGTTCTTC.

The chain couples TRBV4-1 to TRBJ1-1; D is possibly TRBD1 (5 bases). CDR1 and CDR2 from the germline V gene are MGHRA and YSYEKL. The CDR3 is 12 amino acids. Trimming pared 4 bases from V and 5 bases from J, leaving 8 bases between. CDR3 region: CASSRGVTEAFF. The CDR3 bases are TGCGCCAGCAGCCGGGGGGTGACTGAAGCTTTCTTT.

The V call is TRBV5-6, the J call TRBJ1-1; D gene unclear. V was shortened by 0 bases and J by 5 bases, with 14 bases between the two germline ends. The CDR3 spans 15 residues. The germline V gene encodes CDR1 SGHDT and CDR2 YYEEEE. The CDR3 region has the DNA TGTGCCAGCAGCTTGGCTGCGGGGTTGGGGACTGAAGCTTTCTTT. Translation: CASSLAAGLGTEAFF.

The sample holds one count of this clone. The chain employs TRBV23-1 and TRBJ2-7; 11 bases agree with TRBD1. TRBV23-1 is labeled an ORF, and its function is uncertain. After removal of 4 bases from V and 7 bases from J, the junction contained 9 bases not matched to a gene. CDR3 length equals 15 residues. CDR3 DNA: TGCGCCAGCAGTCCCCTCGGACAGGGGGCGCGGGAGCAGTACTTC. This encodes CASSPLGQGAREQYF.

In this sample, this clone turned up a few times. The CDR3 bases are TGTGCCAGCAGCTTTACAGGGGGCCCCGGGGAGCTGTTTTTT. Translated: CASSFTGGPGELFF. This chain links TRBV5-4 with TRBJ2-2; TRBD1 agrees at 9 bases. CDR1 and CDR2 (germline): SGHNT, YYREEE (reference sequence). The CDR3 length is 14 residues. The V segment lost 2 bases and the J segment 6 bases; nucleotides outside the gene matches: 2.